The 20 T cell receptor beta chains presented below share a single source sample, sequenced in a study of CD8+ T cells in alopecia areata. Treatment given: oral pan-JAK inhibitor, 5-10 mg twice daily. Extraction of RNA preceded its reverse transcription into cDNA, which served as the sequencing template. Here immunoSEQ multiplex PCR was the method, and the copy in TCRdb shows in-frame clones only, minus some. The repertoire holds 210,000 or so clones, with around 65% as singletons. The sample consisted of CD4+ T cells sorted from blood, taken at approximately week 42, from a patient treated with tofacitinib. The receptors here all came from a human donor with alopecia areata.

J is TRBJ2-1 and V is TRBV29-1, with 7 bases identical to TRBD1. V shed 6 bases, J shed 12 bases, and the junction held 11 bases outside the gene matches. The CDR3 is 12 amino acids. Germline values: CDR1 SQVTM, CDR2 ANQGSEA. This CDR3 reads CSVASHGQVQFF. The CDR3 coding sequence is TGCAGCGTAGCGTCCCACGGACAGGTGCAGTTCTTC.

This clone has more than one count but fewer than ten. This chain connects TRBV27 to TRBJ1-5; D ambiguous. V lost 1 base, J lost 0 bases, and 4 bases lay in between. The germline gives CDR1 MNHEY, CDR2 SMNVEV (reference sequence). CDR3 length: 14 amino acids. The CDR3 here is CASSLYGSNQPQHF. The CDR3 DNA reads TGTGCCAGCAGTTTATACGGTAGCAATCAGCCCCAGCATTTT.

The chain is built from TRBV5-6 and TRBJ2-7, with TRBD1 as a possible D gene (6 bases). This CDR3 is built from 14 residues. Germline CDR1 is SGHDT and CDR2 is YYEEEE. Trimming took 5 bases from V and 2 from J, leaving 14 bases between them. In nucleotides, the CDR3 is TGTGCCAGCAGGACCTGGGGGCGCCCCTACGAGCAGTACTTC. It specifies CASRTWGRPYEQYF.

The CDR3 reads CASSRDRGESPLHF. CDR3 in DNA: TGCGCCAGCAGCCGGGACAGGGGAGAATCACCCCTCCACTTT. The chain is built from TRBV5-1 and TRBJ1-6; 10 nucleotides agree with TRBD1. The CDR3 consists of 14 residues. V lost 4 bases, J lost 10 bases, and 5 bases stayed unmatched. Germline values: CDR1 SGHRS, CDR2 YFSETQ.

V is TRBV30 and J is TRBJ1-2; perhaps TRBD1 as D (5 bases). The CDR3 runs to 13 residues. The V end was cut by 0 bases, the J end by 4 bases, with 9 bases between. Germline CDR1 GTSNPN, CDR2 SVGIG (reference sequence). CDR3 region: CAWSVNGGYGYTF. The CDR3 region has the DNA TGTGCCTGGAGTGTAAACGGGGGCTATGGCTACACCTTC. The full variable domain, rest sourced from reference TRBV30 and TRBJ1-2, is SQTIHQWPATLVQPVGSPLSLECTVEGTSNPNLYWYRQAAGRGLQLLFYSVGIGQISSEVPQNLSASRPQDRQFILSSKKLLLSDSGFYLCAWSVNGGYGYTFGSGTRLTVV.

This chain joins TRBV7-2 and TRBJ1-2; a possible D gene is TRBD1 (5 bases). Trimming took off 3 bases at V and 6 bases at J, with 17 bases between the two ends. CDR3 length: 15 amino acids. CDR1 is SGHTA and CDR2 is FQGNSA in the germline V gene. The CDR3 nucleotides read TGTGCCAGCAGCTTCCCTGGGACCTCATGGAATGGCTACACCTTC. This gives the protein CASSFPGTSWNGYTF.

This clone showed up just a few times. This chain links TRBV29-1 with TRBJ1-1; D not certain. Germline CDR1 reads SQVTM; CDR2 reads ANQGSEA. V gave up 7 bases and J gave up 2 bases, with 8 bases separating them. This CDR3 comprises 11 residues. The DNA of the CDR3 is TGCAGCGCACTTATAAACACTGAAGCTTTCTTT. It encodes CSALINTEAFF.

The chain links TRBV7-3 to TRBJ2-1, with D unclear. This CDR3 has 13 residues. The germline V and J ends were trimmed by 5 bases and 10 bases, with 15 bases remaining between them. Germline V gene sequence: CDR1 SGHTA, CDR2 FQGTGA. The CDR3 sequence: CASSPQSVGEQFF. The CDR3 DNA reads as TGTGCCAGCAGCCCCCAGAGCGTCGGGGAGCAGTTCTTC.

The chain has TRBV5-1 and TRBJ1-1, with D tentatively TRBD1 (6 bases). Trimming removed 0 bases at V and 1 base at J, with 10 bases between. The CDR3 consists of 15 residues. Looked up from germline, CDR1 is SGHRS and CDR2 is YFSETQ. Here the CDR3 DNA reads TGCGCCAGCAGCTTGGTGGGGGCAGAGAACACTGAAGCTTTCTTT. It translates to CASSLVGAENTEAFF.

Remarks on this clone: The conserved phenylalanine or tryptophan is not found at the CDR3 terminus, so this likely reflects a read error. V usage is TRBV9 and J usage is TRBJ2-6; D gene uncertain. Trimming stripped 3 bases from V and 0 bases from J, with 10 bases between. The CDR3 runs 16 residues. Germline CDR1 reads SGDLS; CDR2 reads YYNGEE. CDR3 amino acids: CASSAKTPSGANVLTS. In DNA, the CDR3 is TGTGCCAGCAGCGCCAAGACACCCTCTGGGGCCAACGTCCTGACTTCC.

The chain uses TRBV6-1 and TRBJ1-1; possibly TRBD1 for D (5 bases). Trimming pared 5 bases from V and 7 bases from J, leaving 14 bases between. CDR1 is MNHNS, CDR2 SASEGT, per germline. This CDR3 has 13 residues. CDR3 DNA sequence: TGTGCCAGCAGTCTTGACGGGACGCTTGAAGCTTTCTTT. Its protein is CASSLDGTLEAFF.

This rearrangement joins TRBV29-1 to TRBJ1-2, with no clear D. V was clipped by 4 bases and J by 3 bases, with 15 bases between them. CDR1 is SQVTM, CDR2 ANQGSEA, per germline. CDR3 length equals 14 residues. CDR3 in DNA: TGCAGCGTTGCTTTCCGGCAGGTGGACTATGGCTACACCTTC. Its protein is CSVAFRQVDYGYTF.

The V gene is TRBV7-8, the J gene TRBJ2-1, with D perhaps given as TRBD1 or TRBD2 (6 bases each). Germline V CDR1 and CDR2: SGHVS, FQNEAQ. V lost 5 bases and J lost 6, with 20 bases in between. This CDR3 has 16 amino acids. DNA for the CDR3: TGTGCCAGCAGCCCCCTATGGGGGGCTATAAGCAATGAGCAGTTCTTC. It is translated as CASSPLWGAISNEQFF.

The V gene is TRBV27, the J gene TRBJ2-7; tentatively, D is TRBD1 or TRBD2 (6 bases each). CDR1 is MNHEY, CDR2 SMNVEV, per germline (reference sequence). V shed 3 bases and J shed 1 base, with 10 bases lying between them. The CDR3 contains 14 residues. CDR3 in amino acids: CASSFGGQSYEQYF. As DNA, the CDR3 is TGTGCCAGCAGTTTCGGGGGCCAGTCCTACGAGCAGTACTTC.

In its sample, this clone was seen a few times. The V and J genes are TRBV10-3 and TRBJ1-2; a possible D gene is TRBD1 (5 bases). There are 12 residues in the CDR3. Trimming removed 4 bases from V and 6 bases from J, with 9 bases in between. The germline V gene encodes CDR1 ENHRY and CDR2 SYGVKD. CDR3 sequence reads: CAISAGRDGYTF. The CDR3, as DNA: TGTGCCATCAGTGCAGGGAGGGATGGCTACACCTTC.

This clone was found a few times. The J gene is TRBJ1-4, the V gene TRBV10-2, with a weak D call TRBD1 (5 bases). CDR1 and CDR2 from the germline V gene are WSHSY and SAAADI. Trimming removed 6 bases at V and 8 bases at J, with 16 bases between. This CDR3 has 14 amino acids. CDR3 in amino acids: CASRAGMSGEKLFF. CDR3 DNA sequence: TGCGCCAGCAGGGCAGGGATGTCGGGGGAAAAACTGTTTTTT.

J is TRBJ2-3 and V is TRBV5-1, with 11 bases lining up with TRBD2. V gave up 2 bases and J gave up 3 bases; unmatched junction bases: 5. The CDR3 contains 16 residues. The V gene's germline CDR1 is SGHRS and CDR2 YFSETQ. For the CDR3, the DNA is TGCGCCAGCAGCTTACTAGCGGGGGTCGGAACAGATACGCAGTATTTT. It yields the protein CASSLLAGVGTDTQYF.

The chain carries TRBV27 and TRBJ1-2; TRBD1 might be the D (5 bases). Germline CDR1 MNHEY, CDR2 SMNVEV (reference sequence). The V gene lost 4 bases and the J gene lost 7 bases, with 10 bases spanning the gap. The CDR3 is made up of 12 amino acids. The CDR3 nucleotides read TGTGCCAGCAGTTCGCAGGGACGTGGCTACACCTTC. As protein: CASSSQGRGYTF.

This rearrangement joins TRBV4-3 to TRBJ1-4, with D uncertain. Trimming stripped 0 bases from V and 8 bases from J, with 13 bases between. The CDR3 covers 15 residues. Germline-derived CDR1 and CDR2 are LGHNA and YSLEER. The CDR3 sequence is CASSQDAGGSEKLFF. The CDR3 DNA follows: TGCGCCAGCAGCCAAGATGCGGGCGGATCAGAAAAACTGTTTTTT.

The chain has TRBV2 and TRBJ2-7; D possibly corresponds to TRBD2 (7 bases). There are 15 residues in the CDR3. Trimming removed 6 bases from V and 2 bases from J, with 17 bases in between. Germline CDR1 and CDR2: SNHLY and FYNNEI. DNA of the CDR3: TGTGCCAGCAGCGCCGGGGGGCGAGGGGCCTACGAGCAGTACTTC. Its translation is CASSAGGRGAYEQYF.